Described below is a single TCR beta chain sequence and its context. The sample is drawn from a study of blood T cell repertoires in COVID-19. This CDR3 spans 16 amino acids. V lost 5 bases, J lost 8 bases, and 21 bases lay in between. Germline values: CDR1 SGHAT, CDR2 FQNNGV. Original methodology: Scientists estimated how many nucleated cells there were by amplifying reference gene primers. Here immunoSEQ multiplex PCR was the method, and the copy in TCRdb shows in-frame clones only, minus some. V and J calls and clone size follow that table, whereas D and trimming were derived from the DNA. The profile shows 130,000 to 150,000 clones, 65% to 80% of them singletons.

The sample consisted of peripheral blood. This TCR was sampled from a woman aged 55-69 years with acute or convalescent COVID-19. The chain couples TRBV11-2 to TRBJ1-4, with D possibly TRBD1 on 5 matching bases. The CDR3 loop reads CASSPSPDSSTEKLFF. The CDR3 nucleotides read TGTGCCAGCAGCCCCTCCCCCGACAGCTCGACCGAAAAACTGTTTTTT.